These 11 T cell receptor beta chains were all obtained from the same sample, sequenced in a study of blood T cell repertoires in COVID-19. The protocol was immunoSEQ multiplex PCR, while the TCRdb copy is restricted to in-frame clones and leaves out a portion. The data contain 100,000 to 150,000 clones, 70% to 75% of them singletons. The sample consisted of peripheral blood. The receptors were sampled from an elderly man with COVID-19, enrolled during active disease.

This clone occurred once. V is TRBV7-9 and J is TRBJ2-1, with TRBD2 as a possible D gene (5 bases). The CDR3 totals 15 residues. The V end lost 2 bases, the J end lost 4 bases, and 12 bases lay between the germline ends. The V gene's germline CDR1 is SEHNR and CDR2 FQNEAQ (reference sequence). DNA of the CDR3: TGTGCCAGCAGCTTACCTAACGGGGATTACAATGAGCAGTTCTTC. Translation: CASSLPNGDYNEQFF.

This clone was seen a handful of times. This sequence joins TRBV5-6 and TRBJ1-5; D perhaps matches TRBD1 (6 bases). Per the germline V gene, CDR1 is SGHDT and CDR2 is YYEEEE. V was clipped by 2 bases and J by 9 bases, with 12 bases between them. This CDR3 spans 13 amino acids. This CDR3 is CASSLGRGWPQHF. As DNA, the CDR3 is TGTGCCAGCAGCTTAGGCAGGGGATGGCCCCAGCATTTT.

There are many counts of this clone. The chain uses TRBV4-1 and TRBJ1-4; 8 nucleotides line up with TRBD1. J gave up 7 bases and V 3 bases, and 19 bases lay outside the gene matches. There are 19 residues in the CDR3. Looked up from germline, CDR1 is MGHRA and CDR2 is YSYEKL. The CDR3 DNA reads as TGCGCCAGCAGCCACTTCCGACCGGACAGGGACCCACTAGGTGAAAAACTGTTTTTT. Its translation is CASSHFRPDRDPLGEKLFF.

The rearrangement links TRBV10-3 to TRBJ2-3, with 16 nucleotides matching TRBD2. The CDR3 runs to 20 residues. V was pared by 2 bases and J by 1 base, with 9 bases of the junction left unmatched. In germline, CDR1 is ENHRY, CDR2 SYGVKD. The CDR3 DNA reads TGTGCCATCAGTGAGCCGGGACTAGCGGGAGGGCCTTTTGGCACAGATACGCAGTATTTT. Translated: CAISEPGLAGGPFGTDTQYF.

The chain combines TRBV5-6 with TRBJ2-3; 8 bases are a match to TRBD2. Looked up from germline, CDR1 is SGHDT and CDR2 is YYEEEE. The length of the CDR3 is 14 residues. Trimming removed 2 bases from V and 3 bases from J; junction bases left unmatched: 2. The CDR3 bases are TGTGCCAGCAGCTTTGGCGGGAGGACAGATACGCAGTATTTT. Protein sequence: CASSFGGRTDTQYF.

The chain links TRBV7-3 to TRBJ2-5; 8 bases match TRBD2. J lost 6 bases, V lost 1 base, and 4 bases had no gene match. Germline-derived CDR1 and CDR2 are SGHTA and FQGTGA. CDR3 length: 14 residues. The CDR3 bases are TGTGCCAGCAGCTTAATGCCGGGAGGGAAGACCCAGTACTTC. Protein product: CASSLMPGGKTQYF. Full variable domain (rest looked up from reference TRBV7-3 and TRBJ2-5): GAGVSQTPSNKVTEKGKYVELRCDPISGHTALYWYRQSLGQGPEFLIYFQGTGAADDSGLPNDRFFAVRPEGSVSTLKIQRTERGDSAVYLCASSLMPGGKTQYFGPGTRLLVL.

This clone was seen a few times. Other DNA variants within this sample encode the same CDR3. This chain joins TRBV5-1 and TRBJ1-4; 9 bases agree with TRBD1. The CDR3 runs to 14 residues. Germline loops: CDR1 SGHRS, CDR2 YFSETQ. Unmatched junction bases numbered 6, after V lost 4 bases and J lost 8 bases. The CDR3 loop is CASSHGTGNEKLFF. The CDR3 DNA follows: TGCGCCAGCAGCCACGGGACAGGGAACGAAAAACTGTTTTTT.

This CDR3 is CASSTSGWSYNEQFF. The CDR3 DNA is TGTGCCAGCAGCACTAGCGGGTGGTCCTACAATGAGCAGTTCTTC. The chain recombines TRBV11-2 with TRBJ2-1, with TRBD2 matching 9 bases. Germline CDR1 and CDR2: SGHAT and FQNNGV. Trimming took 5 bases from V and 1 from J; bases not matched to a gene: 3. This CDR3 is built from 15 residues.

The chain couples TRBV6-5 to TRBJ2-7; TRBD1 might be the D (6 bases). Per the germline V gene, CDR1 is MNHEY and CDR2 is SVGAGI. The CDR3 is made up of 14 amino acids. V lost 6 bases and J 1 base, leaving 13 bases between the germline ends. The CDR3 protein is CASRGQRGSYEQYF. In DNA form, the CDR3 reads TGTGCCAGCAGGGGACAACGGGGATCCTACGAGCAGTACTTC.

This rearrangement joins TRBV6-2 or TRBV6-3 to TRBJ2-5, with D hard to call. CDR3 length equals 14 residues. Germline CDR1 is MNHEY and CDR2 is SVGEGT. V lost 4 bases to trimming and J lost 1 base, with 10 bases between them. The CDR3 region has the DNA TGTGCCAGCAGTTCCATCGAGGCCCAAGAGACCCAGTACTTC. Translation: CASSSIEAQETQYF.

The chain joins TRBV28 to TRBJ1-6; tentative D call: TRBD1 (6 bases). Germline-derived CDR1 and CDR2 are MDHEN and SYDVKM. This CDR3 has 13 residues. CDR3 protein: CAGGDPHNSPLHF. In DNA, the CDR3 is TGTGCAGGGGGAGACCCGCATAATTCACCCCTCCACTTT.